This T cell receptor beta chain was observed in a study of identifying expanded T cells in peripheral blood. The CDR3 consists of 14 residues. Trimming removed 2 bases from V and 5 bases from J, with 10 bases in between. Germline V gives CDR1 MNHEY, CDR2 SMNVEV (reference sequence). Study-wide findings and caveats: Across healthy donors, higher total template counts meant significantly greater approximately two-week count variance. Differentially abundant clones: roughly 1.2 between replicates, 15 to 17 at roughly 2 weeks, 19 to 20 at four.

About this clone: Its antigen is still unknown.

Clones were sequenced by immunoSEQ multiplex PCR, and TCRdb holds only the in-frame ones, with some missing. The sample lists about 97,000 clones, approximately 88% occurring once. The receptor's source is a person aged 18-70 years in good health. The J gene is TRBJ1-5, the V gene TRBV27; D is unclear. Sequences were obtained from blood. DNA for the CDR3: TGTGCCAGCAGTTTAGGGGTAGCTCATCAGCCCCAGCATTTT. Residues: CASSLGVAHQPQHF.